What follows describes a single T cell receptor beta chain. As to time point: pre-treatment sample, taken before nivolumab and TIL therapy. Adults with stage 4 NSCLC were enrolled in a phase I trial. This sample is drawn from a study of TIL therapy for anti-PD-1-resistant metastatic lung cancer. Looking at the study overall: Half of patients were current or former smokers.

The immunoSEQ assay was v3. Generated by immunoSEQ multiplex PCR, the TCRdb table keeps only in-frame clones and is missing some. The table includes tens of thousands of clones, around 86% detected once. There are 14 residues in the CDR3. Germline V gene data show CDR1 as MNHEY and CDR2 as SVGAGI. Trimming left V 2 bases short and J 8 bases short, with 15 bases between. J is TRBJ1-2 and V is TRBV6-5, with a possible D match to TRBD1 (5 bases). Sequences were derived from blood, sampled at baseline. The TCR comes from a person aged 25-85 years with non-small cell lung cancer. CDR3 bases: TGTGCCAGCAGTTACCAACTTGGGGGGGGAGGCTACACCTTC. Amino acid sequence: CASSYQLGGGGYTF.